These 8 T cell receptor beta chains were sequenced from one sample in a study of OX40 agonist ivuxolimab in advanced cancers. TCRdb's table, derived via immunoSEQ multiplex PCR, lists solely in-frame clones and lacks some. The table shows approximately 79,000 clones, with around 87% occurring only once. The source material was CD4+ or CD8+ T cells sorted from blood, sampled in a trial of the OX40 agonist ivuxolimab. These receptors originate from an adult with an advanced solid tumor such as melanoma, head and neck, liver or kidney cancer.

The V gene is TRBV5-1, the J gene TRBJ2-2; tentative D call: TRBD1 (5 bases). The CDR3 length is 16 residues. Trimming pared 4 bases from V and 2 bases from J, leaving 15 bases between. Germline values: CDR1 SGHRS, CDR2 YFSETQ. CDR3 loop: CASSPIRDRNTGELFF. The CDR3 nucleotides are TGCGCCAGCAGCCCCATCCGAGACAGAAACACCGGGGAGCTGTTTTTT.

The rearrangement uses TRBV27 and TRBJ2-5, with D possibly TRBD1 on 6 matching bases. The CDR3 has 12 amino acids. The germline V gene encodes CDR1 MNHEY and CDR2 SMNVEV (reference sequence). Deletions cut 10 bases from V and 4 bases from J, with 13 bases between. In DNA form, the CDR3 reads TGTGCCATCGAGGGGGTCCGAGAGACCCAGTACTTC. Residues: CAIEGVRETQYF.

This chain joins TRBV5-1 and TRBJ1-2; 9 bases line up with TRBD1. The CDR3 loop spans 14 amino acids. Looked up from germline, CDR1 is SGHRS and CDR2 is YFSETQ. Unmatched junction bases numbered 4, after V lost 2 bases and J lost 5 bases. The CDR3 DNA reads as TGCGCCAGCAGCTTTTCCGGGACAGGGTATGGCTACACCTTC. Translation gives CASSFSGTGYGYTF.

The chain employs TRBV4-2 and TRBJ2-7, with a tentative D call TRBD2 (6 bases). Germline CDR1 and CDR2: LGHNA and YNFKEQ. The CDR3 runs to 15 residues. V was pared by 1 base and J by 3 bases, with 13 bases between. CDR3 DNA: TGTGCCAGCAGCCAAGTTGGGACTGGAAACTACGAGCAGTACTTC. This gives the protein CASSQVGTGNYEQYF.

V usage is TRBV6-1 and J usage is TRBJ2-3; D may be TRBD1 or TRBD2 (5 bases each). V lost 6 bases and J 2 bases, leaving 15 bases between the germline ends. CDR3 length equals 15 residues. The germline V gene has CDR1 MNHNS and CDR2 SASEGT. Here the CDR3 DNA reads TGTGCCAGCAGAGGGGAGCGATCCTACACAGATACGCAGTATTTT. Translation: CASRGERSYTDTQYF.

The chain links TRBV7-2 to TRBJ1-5; D gene uncertain. CDR3 length: 15 amino acids. The germline gives CDR1 SGHTA, CDR2 FQGNSA. The V and J ends lost 3 bases and 5 bases respectively, with 14 bases between them. This CDR3 reads CASSLDWGSHQPQHF. CDR3 coding DNA: TGTGCCAGCAGCTTGGATTGGGGAAGCCATCAGCCCCAGCATTTT.

This chain links TRBV7-8 with TRBJ2-7, with TRBD1 matching 8 bases. CDR1 is SGHVS, CDR2 FQNEAQ, per germline. V shed 2 bases, J shed 0 bases, and the junction held 3 bases outside the gene matches. CDR3 length: 15 amino acids. CDR3 residues: CASSLRQGPSYEQYF. The CDR3 coding sequence is TGTGCCAGCAGCTTACGACAGGGGCCCTCCTACGAGCAGTACTTC. Using reference TRBV7-8 and TRBJ2-7 for the parts outside the CDR3, the full variable domain is GAGVSQSPRYKVAKRGQDVALRCDPISGHVSLFWYQQALGQGPEFLTYFQNEAQLDKSGLPSDRFFAERPEGSVSTLKIQRTQQEDSAVYLCASSLRQGPSYEQYFGPGTRLTVT.

The J gene is TRBJ2-7, the V gene TRBV28; D uncertain. In germline, CDR1 is MDHEN, CDR2 SYDVKM. Deletions cut 1 base from V and 2 bases from J, with 6 bases between. CDR3 length: 13 residues. CDR3 protein: CASSLLSPYEQYF. The CDR3 DNA reads TGTGCCAGCAGTTTATTGTCCCCCTACGAGCAGTACTTC.